The 25 T cell receptor beta chains in this list originate from one sample, sequenced in a study of glioma-infiltrating T cells. Amplification of TCR alpha and beta CDR3 regions from RNA used iRepertoire nested multiplex PCR. TCRdb independently ran MiXCR on the multiplex PCR reads; one entry per CDR3 protein. The repertoire includes some 100,000 distinct CDR3 sequences, 25% to 30% of them detected once, and just under 35% sits in the top ten. Sample: glioma tissue, nonneoplastic brain tissue, or PBMCs (not recorded which). These receptors were collected from a human donor with low-grade glioma or glioblastoma, undergoing nonglioma brain surgery, or in good health (not recorded which).

This clonotype was observed many times. V is TRBV4-3 and J is TRBJ1-1, with D possibly matching TRBD1 (6 bases). Trimming shortened V by 3 bases and J by 0 bases, and 11 bases separated the two germline ends. CDR3 length: 15 residues. Germline CDR1 reads LGHNA; CDR2 reads YSLEER. Here the CDR3 DNA reads TGCGCCAGCAGCCAGGGCGGGGGCATGAACACTGAAGCTTTCTTT. It translates to CASSQGGGMNTEAFF.

On this clonotype: An end of the junction differs from the germline gene, which may be a read error. The chain joins TRBV6-5 to TRBJ2-7; TRBD1 agrees at 8 bases. This CDR3 has 13 amino acids. The germline CDR1 and CDR2 sequences are MNHEY and SVGAGI. CDR3 nucleotides: TGTTCCAGTGCAGGGGGCCAGCTTAGCGAGCAGTACTTC. It translates to CSSAGGQLSEQYF.

This clonotype has a count of ten or more. This sequence joins TRBV19 and TRBJ1-2; D remains ambiguous. V was clipped by 5 bases and J by 2 bases, with 6 bases between them. The CDR3 sequence is 12 residues long. From germline, CDR1 is LNHDA and CDR2 SQIVND (reference sequence). Here the CDR3 DNA reads TGTGCCAGTAGTTCACAGAACTATGGCTACACCTTC. Protein: CASSSQNYGYTF.

The chain is built from TRBV5-1 and TRBJ1-3; TRBD1 might be the D (5 bases). Germline CDR1 is SGHRS and CDR2 is YFSETQ. V was cut by 4 bases and J by 3 bases, with 17 bases left in between. The CDR3 extends over 16 amino acids. The CDR3 sequence: CASSTREGISGNTIYF. CDR3 bases: TGCGCCAGCAGCACGAGGGAGGGGATAAGTGGAAACACCATATATTTT.

This clonotype was observed at least ten times. The V and J genes are TRBV20-1 and TRBJ2-7; TRBD2 aligns across 10 bases. The germline gives CDR1 DFQATT, CDR2 SNEGSKA (reference sequence). After removal of 6 bases from V and 6 bases from J, the junction contained 8 bases not matched to a gene. CDR3 length: 13 residues. DNA of the CDR3: TGCAGTGCCAGGACTAGCGGTTATAGCGAGCAGTACTTC. This gives the protein CSARTSGYSEQYF.

At least ten counts were recorded for this clonotype. The rearrangement links TRBV7-2 to TRBJ1-5; D is unclear. V lost 3 bases, J lost 6 bases, and 9 bases lay in between. The CDR3 contains 13 residues. Germline V gene lookup returns CDR1 SGHTA and CDR2 FQGNSA. The CDR3 sequence: CASSLGFFQPQHF. In DNA form, the CDR3 reads TGTGCCAGCAGCTTGGGGTTTTTTCAGCCCCAGCATTTT.

This clonotype appeared many times. The chain has TRBV7-3 and TRBJ2-1; D possibly uses TRBD1 or TRBD2 (6 bases each). Germline V CDR1 and CDR2: SGHTA, FQGTGA. The CDR3 is made up of 15 amino acids. V was clipped by 2 bases and J by 8 bases, with 16 bases between them. CDR3 in DNA: TGTGCCAGCAGCTTAGCGGGACACCAAGGGCATGAGCAGTTCTTC. Translation gives CASSLAGHQGHEQFF.

This clonotype was found many times. The chain carries TRBV4-3 and TRBJ1-2; 9 bases match TRBD1. This CDR3 contains 14 residues. Trimming cost V 2 bases and J 8 bases; bases outside gene matches: 6. Germline loops: CDR1 LGHNA, CDR2 YSLEER. The CDR3 region has the DNA TGCGCCAGCAGCCAAATCCGGGACAGGGACGGCTACACCTTC. Its translation: CASSQIRDRDGYTF.

The chain combines TRBV20-1 with TRBJ2-1; 8 bases line up with TRBD2. The CDR3 runs 15 residues. Germline V gives CDR1 DFQATT, CDR2 SNEGSKA (reference sequence). V lost 6 bases and J lost 0; bases outside the gene matches: 7. CDR3 amino acids: CSARLATNSYNEQFF. CDR3 DNA: TGCAGTGCCAGACTAGCGACAAACTCCTACAATGAGCAGTTCTTC.

V and J are TRBV6-1 and TRBJ2-1; weak D call: TRBD2 (5 bases). Germline CDR1 is MNHNS and CDR2 is SASEGT. The CDR3 extends over 13 amino acids. For the CDR3, the DNA is TGTGCAAGAGGGTTAAATGTGTACAATGAGCAGTTCTTC. Translated: CARGLNVYNEQFF.

This clonotype was recorded at least ten times. This sequence joins TRBV6-2 or TRBV6-3 and TRBJ2-1; D uncertain. Germline CDR1 reads MNHEY; CDR2 reads SVGEGT. V shed 7 bases and J shed 6 bases, with 7 bases lying between them. CDR3 length: 11 residues. The CDR3 DNA reads TGTGCCAGCACCAACACCAATGAGCAGTTCTTC. Translation: CASTNTNEQFF.

Concerning this clonotype itself: A much larger clone lies a single base off, so this may be a read error. The genes are TRBV5-1 and TRBJ2-7; 9 positions agree with TRBD2. The J segment lost 7 bases and the V segment lost 0 bases, leaving 17 bases of the junction unmatched. The CDR3 consists of 18 residues. CDR1 is SGHRS and CDR2 is YFSETQ in the germline V gene. The CDR3 spells CASSLVLGLAWEAGEQYF. The CDR3, as DNA: TGCGCCAGCAGCTTGGTTCTCGGACTAGCGTGGGAGGCGGGGGAGCAGTACTTC. Using reference TRBV5-1 and TRBJ2-7 for the parts outside the CDR3, the full variable domain is KAGVTQTPRYLIKTRGQQVTLSCSPISGHRSVSWYQQTPGQGLQFLFEYFSETQRNKGNFPGRFSGRQFSNSRSEMNVSTLELGDSALYLCASSLVLGLAWEAGEQYFGPGTRLTVT.

The table lists this clonotype with many counts. The genes are TRBV3-1 and TRBJ2-7; 7 nucleotides match TRBD1. V lost 1 base, J lost 5 bases, and 11 bases stayed unmatched. The CDR3 is 16 residues long. CDR1 LGHDT and CDR2 YNNKEL come from the germline V gene (reference sequence). The CDR3 reads CASSQGRRQGSNEQYF. CDR3 in DNA: TGTGCCAGCAGCCAAGGCAGGCGACAGGGAAGTAACGAGCAGTACTTC.

This clonotype was recorded many times. The gene calls are TRBV20-1 and TRBJ2-1; the D is unclear. With 4 bases removed from V and 8 bases from J, the gap between germline ends came to 12 bases. The germline gives CDR1 DFQATT, CDR2 SNEGSKA (reference sequence). This CDR3 has 12 amino acids. CDR3 loop: CSATLSGDEQFF. The CDR3 DNA is TGCAGTGCTACCCTCTCCGGCGATGAGCAGTTCTTC.

Comment on this clonotype: Because the CDR3 is missing its conserved closing phenylalanine or tryptophan, this is likely a read error. The DNA is omitted, as the CDR3 cannot be located on it reliably, and the CDR3 follows TCRdb's listing. The chain joins TRBV27 to TRBJ1-2; the D call in the table, TRBD1, was not verified against the DNA. The CDR3 adds up to 12 amino acids, both ends counted. Germline CDR1 and CDR2: MNHEY and SMNVEV (reference sequence). CDR3 sequence: CASSLQGYGYNY.

This clonotype was seen many times. The chain uses TRBV4-3 and TRBJ2-7; D is uncertain. CDR1 is LGHNA, CDR2 YSLEER, per germline. The CDR3 loop spans 12 amino acids. Trimming stripped 0 bases from V and 5 bases from J, with 5 bases between. CDR3 region: CASSQDSHEQYF. The CDR3 DNA follows: TGCGCCAGCAGCCAAGACAGCCACGAGCAGTACTTC.

This clonotype was detected ten times or more. The chain uses TRBV7-9 and TRBJ2-7; D ambiguous. Germline lookup yields CDR1 SEHNR and CDR2 FQNEAQ (reference sequence). Trimming took off 7 bases at V and 1 base at J, with 26 bases between the two ends. This CDR3 has 18 residues. CDR3 bases: TGTGCCAGCACCCTCCCCGACTGGCCCCGTCCTGGGTCCTACGAGCAGTACTTC. This translates into CASTLPDWPRPGSYEQYF.

This clonotype was observed many times. The chain recombines TRBV6-2 or TRBV6-3 with TRBJ2-5, with D possibly called TRBD1 or TRBD2 (5 bases each). V lost 1 base and J lost 0, with 9 bases in between. CDR3 size: 15 residues. Germline lookup yields CDR1 MNHEY and CDR2 SVGEGT. The CDR3 sequence: CASSYYLGDQETQYF. The CDR3 region has the DNA TGTGCCAGCAGTTACTACTTGGGGGACCAAGAGACCCAGTACTTC.

This clonotype has a count of ten or more. The chain combines TRBV4-2 with TRBJ1-6, with TRBD1 as a possible D gene (6 bases). The germline V and J ends were trimmed by 1 base and 7 bases, with 11 bases remaining between them. CDR3 length: 15 residues. Germline V gene sequence: CDR1 LGHNA, CDR2 YNFKEQ. The CDR3 protein is CASSQGQGSNSPLHF. The CDR3 nucleotides read TGTGCCAGCAGCCAAGGGCAGGGGAGCAATTCACCCCTCCACTTT.

Notes on this clonotype: One junction end does not reproduce the germline sequence, and a read error may be involved. The chain is built from TRBV6-5 and TRBJ2-5; D may match TRBD1 or TRBD2 (5 bases each). Germline assignment: CDR1 MNHEY and CDR2 SVGAGI. The CDR3 length is 15 residues. CDR3 amino acids: CASSSQGTRRETRYF. As DNA, the CDR3 is TGTGCCAGCAGTTCCCAAGGGACCCGCCGAGAGACCCGGTACTTC.

This clonotype has at least ten counts. The V gene is TRBV4-3, the J gene TRBJ2-1, with 7 bases matching TRBD2. The V segment lost 1 base and the J segment 8 bases; nucleotides outside the gene matches: 2. CDR3 size: 13 residues. In germline, CDR1 is LGHNA, CDR2 YSLEER. The CDR3 DNA sequence: TGCGCCAGCAGCCAAGGCGGGAGCTATGAGCAGTTCTTC. Residues: CASSQGGSYEQFF.

This clonotype was observed many times. The chain employs TRBV7-2 and TRBJ1-2, with 7 bases aligning to TRBD1. Germline assignment: CDR1 SGHTA and CDR2 FQGNSA. This CDR3 is built from 14 residues. Germline trimming cut 6 bases from V and 4 bases from J; bases unmatched to any gene: 8. In nucleotides, the CDR3 is TGTGCCAGCAGTAGCTTACGACAGGGCTATGGCTACACCTTC. This encodes CASSSLRQGYGYTF.

Regarding this clonotype: This may be a read error: a much more frequent sequence differs by one nucleotide. For the CDR3, the DNA is TGTGCCAGCTGCCCAACAGGGGGCCCGTACAATGAGCAGTTCTTC. Translated, it gives CASCPTGGPYNEQFF. J is TRBJ2-1 and V is TRBV18, with 9 bases that match TRBD1. This CDR3 is 15 amino acids long. Germline V lookup: CDR1 KGHSH, CDR2 LQKENI. V lost 7 bases to trimming and J lost 4 bases; unmatched junction nucleotides: 8. The variable domain in full, completed from reference TRBV18 and TRBJ2-1, reads NAGVMQNPRHLVRRRGQEARLRCSPMKGHSHVYWYRQLPEEGLKFMVYLQKENIIDESGMPKERFSAEFPKEGPSILRIQQVVRGDSAAYFCASCPTGGPYNEQFFGPGTRLTVL.

This clonotype has ten or more counts. The chain uses TRBV27 and TRBJ2-3, with 8 bases matching TRBD1. With 8 bases clipped from V and 6 bases from J, the junction kept 10 bases outside the gene matches. This CDR3 has 14 amino acids. Germline V gene data show CDR1 as MNHEY and CDR2 as SMNVEV (reference sequence). The CDR3, as DNA: TGTGCCAGCGCAATCCCAGGGGGCGCGGATACGCAGTATTTT. Its protein is CASAIPGGADTQYF.

Comment on this clonotype: This may come from a read error, since a much larger clone is one base off. The chain employs TRBV24-1 and TRBJ2-1; D not resolved. With 9 bases removed from V and 0 bases from J, the gap between germline ends came to 8 bases. Per germline, CDR1 KGHDR and CDR2 SFDVKD. There are 13 residues in the CDR3. CDR3: CATGLFSYNEQFF. In nucleotides, the CDR3 is TGTGCCACCGGCCTCTTCTCCTACAATGAGCAGTTCTTC.